The 32 T cell receptor beta chains in this list originate from one sample, sequenced in a study of blood T cell repertoires in COVID-19. Only in-frame clones appear in the TCRdb table, and some are missing; sequencing was by immunoSEQ multiplex PCR. Among around 300,000 clones listed, approximately 88% were seen once. Specimen: PBMCs or T cells enriched from blood (not recorded which). These receptors all come from a woman aged 40 to 50 who had recovered from COVID-19.

The CDR3 sequence is CSVGQGRGEQYF. The CDR3 DNA follows: TGCAGCGTGGGACAGGGACGAGGCGAGCAGTACTTC. V and J are TRBV29-1 and TRBJ2-7, with 9 bases fitting TRBD1. This CDR3 has 12 residues. The V gene end was trimmed by 6 bases and the J gene end by 6 bases; junction bases not matched to a gene: 6. Germline CDR1 and CDR2: SQVTM and ANQGSEA.

This clone appeared a few times. The genes are TRBV29-1 and TRBJ1-1; no clear D gene. V was pared by 2 bases and J by 11 bases, with 15 bases between. CDR1 and CDR2 (germline): SQVTM, ANQGSEA. The CDR3 contains 12 residues. The CDR3 DNA reads as TGCAGCGTTGAACAGCGGCAAAGTATCGCTTTCTTT. Translating it yields CSVEQRQSIAFF.

This clone was counted once. CDR3 bases: TGTGCCAGCAGGGAGGAGGGGCCCGGACTGTTTTTT. Translated: CASREEGPGLFF. The rearrangement links TRBV2 to TRBJ1-4, with D perhaps TRBD1 (5 bases). The V and J ends lost 6 bases and 13 bases respectively, with 15 bases between them. CDR1 SNHLY and CDR2 FYNNEI come from the germline V gene. The CDR3 totals 12 residues.

The V call is TRBV2, the J call TRBJ1-4; 8 nucleotides agree with TRBD1. The germline V gene has CDR1 SNHLY and CDR2 FYNNEI. The V gene end was trimmed by 6 bases and the J gene end by 7 bases; junction bases not matched to a gene: 4. The CDR3 has 13 amino acids. DNA of the CDR3: TGTGCCAGCAGGACAGGGGTCGCTGAAAAACTGTTTTTT. This translates into CASRTGVAEKLFF.

Comment on this clone: Other DNA variants within this sample encode the same CDR3. The V call is TRBV18, the J call TRBJ2-7, with D possibly being TRBD1 (6 bases). V lost 2 bases, J lost 3 bases, and 8 bases lay in between. Germline V gives CDR1 KGHSH, CDR2 LQKENI. This CDR3 has 13 amino acids. The CDR3 sequence is CASSPNRDYEQYF. The CDR3 bases are TGTGCCAGCTCACCAAACAGGGACTACGAGCAGTACTTC.

This clone showed up just once. This chain links TRBV18 with TRBJ1-1; maybe TRBD1 (6 bases). Trimming took 4 bases from V and 3 from J, leaving 9 bases between them. CDR1 KGHSH and CDR2 LQKENI come from the germline V gene. This CDR3 region has 13 residues. The CDR3 protein is CASSQQGDTEAFF. The CDR3 bases are TGTGCCAGCTCACAACAGGGAGACACTGAAGCTTTCTTT.

The rearrangement links TRBV6-1 to TRBJ1-2; 9 nucleotides line up with TRBD1. Germline CDR1 reads MNHNS; CDR2 reads SASEGT. The CDR3 extends over 14 amino acids. V shed 2 bases and J 10 bases; nucleotides not matched to a gene: 8. CDR3 loop: CASSESWDRDDYTF. The CDR3 nucleotides read TGTGCCAGCAGTGAAAGCTGGGACAGGGACGACTACACCTTC.

The rearrangement links TRBV18 to TRBJ2-5; weak D call: TRBD2 (6 bases). V lost 2 bases, J lost 5 bases, and 12 bases lay in between. The CDR3 extends over 14 amino acids. Germline CDR1 KGHSH, CDR2 LQKENI. For the CDR3, the DNA is TGTGCCAGCTCACCAGGGGGGTTCGGGGAGACCCAGTACTTC. It translates to CASSPGGFGETQYF. The whole variable domain, remainder taken from reference TRBV18 and TRBJ2-5, is NAGVMQNPRHLVRRRGQEARLRCSPMKGHSHVYWYRQLPEEGLKFMVYLQKENIIDESGMPKERFSAEFPKEGPSILRIQQVVRGDSAAYFCASSPGGFGETQYFGPGTRLLVL.

This rearrangement joins TRBV7-3 to TRBJ1-2; D is unclear. From germline, CDR1 is SGHTA and CDR2 FQGTGA. The CDR3 consists of 15 residues. V lost 4 bases to trimming and J lost 2 bases, with 14 bases between them. The DNA for the CDR3 is TGTGCCAGCAGCTCCTCCGGGGTGCGGAACTATGGCTACACCTTC. This codes for CASSSSGVRNYGYTF.

The chain recombines TRBV30 with TRBJ1-3; 8 bases fit TRBD1. V dropped 7 bases and J dropped 4; count of bases not matched to a gene: 3. From germline, CDR1 is GTSNPN and CDR2 SVGIG (reference sequence). The CDR3 sequence is 12 residues long. Written as DNA, the CDR3 is TGTGCCTCGGACAGGGTGGGAAACACCATATATTTT. It encodes CASDRVGNTIYF.

This clone was observed a handful of times. This chain uses TRBV3-1 (or the pseudogene TRBV3-2) with TRBJ2-7, with 11 bases matching TRBD1. The germline gives CDR1 LGHDT, CDR2 YNNKEL (reference sequence). The CDR3 covers 16 residues. Germline trimming cut 6 bases from V and 3 bases from J; bases unmatched to any gene: 10. CDR3 nucleotides: TGTGCCAGCAGTCCTACTCCGGGACAGGGGGGCTACGAGCAGTACTTC. Its translation is CASSPTPGQGGYEQYF.

The DNA for the CDR3 is TGTGCCAGCAGCCACTCGGGGACAGCGAATGAAAAACTGTTTTTT. Its protein product is CASSHSGTANEKLFF. This sequence joins TRBV4-2 and TRBJ1-4, with TRBD1 matching over 7 bases. There are 15 residues in the CDR3. Germline CDR1 reads LGHNA; CDR2 reads YNFKEQ. Trimming at V came to 3 bases and at J to 5 bases, leaving 6 bases not matched to a gene.

The chain carries TRBV10-3 and TRBJ2-5, with unresolved D. The CDR3 contains 13 residues. CDR1 is ENHRY and CDR2 is SYGVKD in the germline V gene. V shed 4 bases and J shed 2 bases, with 8 bases lying between them. The CDR3 reads CAISVTSQETQYF. CDR3 in DNA: TGTGCCATCAGTGTAACCAGTCAAGAGACCCAGTACTTC.

This clone was recorded once. V and J are TRBV28 and TRBJ1-3, with 7 bases fitting TRBD1. Germline V gene sequence: CDR1 MDHEN, CDR2 SYDVKM. The CDR3 loop spans 14 amino acids. With 9 bases clipped from V and 3 bases from J, the junction kept 8 bases outside the gene matches. The CDR3 region is CASRDSDSGNTIYF. Here the CDR3 DNA reads TGTGCCAGTAGGGACAGCGATAGTGGAAACACCATATATTTT.

The chain employs TRBV5-4 and TRBJ2-1; tentatively, D is TRBD1 (5 bases). V was clipped by 0 bases and J by 4 bases, with 17 bases between them. Looked up from germline, CDR1 is SGHNT and CDR2 is YYREEE (reference sequence). The CDR3 has 17 residues. DNA for the CDR3: TGTGCCAGCAGCTTGGTCGGTGGGCAGGGAAAATACAATGAGCAGTTCTTC. As protein: CASSLVGGQGKYNEQFF. Together with reference TRBV5-4 and TRBJ2-1, the CDR3 gives the full variable domain: ETGVTQSPTHLIKTRGQQVTLRCSSQSGHNTVSWYQQALGQGPQFIFQYYREEENGRGNFPPRFSGLQFPNYSSELNVNALELDDSALYLCASSLVGGQGKYNEQFFGPGTRLTVL.

The J gene is TRBJ1-3, the V gene TRBV5-6, with a possible D match to TRBD1 (5 bases). V was cut by 3 bases and J by 2 bases, with 9 bases left in between. The CDR3 loop spans 14 amino acids. CDR1 is SGHDT and CDR2 is YYEEEE in the germline V gene. CDR3 residues: CASSSSRAGNTIYF. The CDR3, as DNA: TGTGCCAGCAGCTCCTCCAGGGCTGGAAACACCATATATTTT.

The chain couples TRBV5-4 to TRBJ2-5; TRBD2 matches at 7 bases. Germline CDR1 is SGHNT and CDR2 is YYREEE (reference sequence). V was clipped by 2 bases and J by 4 bases; unmatched bases: 8. The CDR3 contains 15 residues. Written as DNA, the CDR3 is TGTGCCAGCAGCTTAAAAGCGGGATATCGAGAGACCCAGTACTTC. Translation: CASSLKAGYRETQYF.

The chain carries TRBV3-1 (or the pseudogene TRBV3-2) and TRBJ1-1, with TRBD1 identical over 10 bases. The CDR3 totals 15 residues. Germline-derived CDR1 and CDR2 are LGHDT and YNNKEL (reference sequence). The V and J ends lost 1 base and 4 bases, in that order; junction bases with no gene match: 3. CDR3 DNA sequence: TGTGCCAGCAGCCAAGGGGACAGGGGACGCACTGAAGCTTTCTTT. Translation gives CASSQGDRGRTEAFF.

The rearrangement uses TRBV18 and TRBJ2-7, with 10 bases that match TRBD2. The CDR3 covers 17 residues. Germline lookup yields CDR1 KGHSH and CDR2 LQKENI. Unmatched junction bases numbered 15, after V lost 5 bases and J lost 5 bases. The CDR3 here is CASSNQRGGQRAHEQYF. CDR3 in DNA: TGTGCCAGCTCAAATCAGCGGGGGGGCCAACGGGCCCACGAGCAGTACTTC.

This clone is a singleton in its sample. This sequence joins TRBV5-1 and TRBJ1-5; D is undetermined. CDR3 size: 15 residues. Per the germline V gene, CDR1 is SGHRS and CDR2 is YFSETQ. V was pared by 0 bases and J by 0 bases, with 7 bases between. CDR3 bases: TGCGCCAGCAGCTTGGACGGGTATAGCAATCAGCCCCAGCATTTT. This translates into CASSLDGYSNQPQHF.

There are a few counts of this clone. The genes are TRBV7-2 and TRBJ2-5; 16 nucleotides align to TRBD2. Germline-derived CDR1 and CDR2 are SGHTA and FQGNSA. Trimming removed 5 bases from V and 4 bases from J; junction bases left unmatched: 4. This CDR3 comprises 16 residues. This chain's CDR3 is CASSKGLAGGGETQYF. The CDR3 DNA sequence: TGTGCCAGCAGCAAGGGACTAGCGGGAGGGGGAGAGACCCAGTACTTC.

Of note for this clone: Other DNA sequences within the sample encode an identical CDR3. V and J are TRBV19 and TRBJ2-6, with D perhaps matching TRBD1 (6 bases). The V gene's germline CDR1 is LNHDA and CDR2 SQIVND (reference sequence). V lost 3 bases to trimming and J lost 4 bases, with 10 bases between them. The CDR3 has 15 residues. The CDR3 loop is CASSIQGSGANVLTF. CDR3 bases: TGTGCCAGTAGTATTCAGGGGTCCGGGGCCAACGTCCTGACTTTC. The full variable domain, in which reference TRBV19 and TRBJ2-6 provide the parts outside the CDR3, is DGGITQSPKYLFRKEGQNVTLSCEQNLNHDAMYWYRQDPGQGLRLIYYSQIVNDFQKGDIAEGYSVSREKKESFPLTVTSAQKNPTAFYLCASSIQGSGANVLTFGAGSRLTVL.

The CDR3 DNA sequence: TGCAGCGTTTGGGACAGGGGAGTTACTGAAGCTTTCTTT. Translating gives CSVWDRGVTEAFF. V usage is TRBV29-1 and J usage is TRBJ1-1, with TRBD1 matching 10 bases. V lost 5 bases and J lost 5; bases outside the gene matches: 5. Germline V gene lookup returns CDR1 SQVTM and CDR2 ANQGSEA. The CDR3 extends over 13 amino acids.

This chain connects TRBV5-1 to TRBJ2-7, with D tentatively TRBD1 (8 bases). This CDR3 spans 16 amino acids. The germline gives CDR1 SGHRS, CDR2 YFSETQ. V was clipped by 0 bases and J by 9 bases, with 22 bases between them. The CDR3 region has the DNA TGCGCCAGCAGCTTGGACCCGACAGGGGAGGGAGGTGGGCAGTACTTC. It yields the protein CASSLDPTGEGGGQYF.

This chain connects TRBV18 to TRBJ2-5; D ambiguous. CDR3 length: 13 residues. V shed 2 bases and J shed 4 bases, with 8 bases lying between them. The V gene's germline CDR1 is KGHSH and CDR2 LQKENI. DNA for the CDR3: TGTGCCAGCTCACCAACATCCACAGAGACCCAGTACTTC. Translating it yields CASSPTSTETQYF. The full variable domain, rest sourced from reference TRBV18 and TRBJ2-5, is NAGVMQNPRHLVRRRGQEARLRCSPMKGHSHVYWYRQLPEEGLKFMVYLQKENIIDESGMPKERFSAEFPKEGPSILRIQQVVRGDSAAYFCASSPTSTETQYFGPGTRLLVL.

This clone was recorded only once. The CDR3 DNA reads as TGTGCCAGCAGTGAAGAGTGGGGCGTAGGTGAAAAACTGTTTTTT. Its protein is CASSEEWGVGEKLFF. J is TRBJ1-4 and V is TRBV6-1, with TRBD1 as a possible D gene (5 bases). Trimming left V 1 base short and J 7 bases short, with 13 bases between. The CDR3 is 15 amino acids. In germline, CDR1 is MNHNS, CDR2 SASEGT.

This chain uses TRBV5-6 with TRBJ2-3, with TRBD2 matching over 11 bases. The CDR3 is 16 residues long. J lost 3 bases, V lost 0 bases, and 3 bases had no gene match. The V gene's germline CDR1 is SGHDT and CDR2 YYEEEE. For the CDR3, the DNA is TGTGCCAGCAGCTTGGCAGTAGCGGGGGGGACAGATACGCAGTATTTT. Its protein product is CASSLAVAGGTDTQYF.

CDR3 region: CASSQPLAGGPEETQYF. Here the CDR3 DNA reads TGTGCCAGCAGCCAACCTCTAGCGGGGGGGCCAGAGGAGACCCAGTACTTC. The rearrangement links TRBV3-1 (or the pseudogene TRBV3-2) to TRBJ2-5; 12 nucleotides agree with TRBD2. Germline assignment: CDR1 LGHDT and CDR2 YNNKEL (reference sequence). The CDR3 covers 17 residues. V was pared by 2 bases and J by 5 bases, with 9 bases of the junction left unmatched.

V usage is TRBV5-1 and J usage is TRBJ1-2, with D hard to call. This CDR3 contains 13 residues. The ends were cut back, 4 bases at V and 7 bases at J, with 14 bases in the middle. Germline V CDR1 and CDR2: SGHRS, YFSETQ. The CDR3: CASSTGANPGYTF. CDR3 in DNA: TGCGCCAGCAGCACCGGAGCGAATCCTGGCTACACCTTC. Full variable domain (remainder filled in from reference TRBV5-1 and TRBJ1-2): KAGVTQTPRYLIKTRGQQVTLSCSPISGHRSVSWYQQTPGQGLQFLFEYFSETQRNKGNFPGRFSGRQFSNSRSEMNVSTLELGDSALYLCASSTGANPGYTFGSGTRLTVV.

The genes are TRBV18 and TRBJ1-1; 9 bases agree with TRBD1. The germline V gene has CDR1 KGHSH and CDR2 LQKENI. V dropped 4 bases and J dropped 10; count of bases not matched to a gene: 10. The CDR3 runs 14 residues. For the CDR3, the DNA is TGTGCCAGCTCACTTCAACAGGGGGCGGGTGGAGCTTTCTTT. This codes for CASSLQQGAGGAFF.

This sequence joins TRBV29-1 and TRBJ1-2; D might be TRBD1 (5 bases). The CDR3 sequence is 11 residues long. The V and J ends lost 3 bases and 7 bases respectively, with 9 bases between them. Per the germline V gene, CDR1 is SQVTM and CDR2 is ANQGSEA. CDR3 nucleotides: TGCAGCGTTGAGCAGGGTGGTGGCTACACCTTC. Amino acids: CSVEQGGGYTF.

The chain carries TRBV7-9 and TRBJ1-4, with 8 bases matching TRBD1. The CDR3 is 17 residues long. The junction had 5 bases not matched to a gene; V was cut back by 2 bases and J by 0 bases. The germline V gene has CDR1 SEHNR and CDR2 FQNEAQ (reference sequence). The CDR3 nucleotides read TGTGCCAGCAGCTTACGAGACAGGGGTGCAACTAATGAAAAACTGTTTTTT. Translation gives CASSLRDRGATNEKLFF.